The source of this T cell receptor (beta chain) is a study of cytomegalovirus exposure and HLA in healthy donors. Broader study findings: In most subjects, TCR beta sequences reportedly gave accurate predictions of HLA-A and HLA-B alleles.

Amplification used 60 Vbeta primers and 13 Jbeta primers. TCRdb keeps only in-frame clones here, not all; method: immunoSEQ multiplex PCR. Altogether approximately 130,000 clones are present, more than 80% being singletons, with the ten largest covering less than 6.5%. V was cut by 6 bases and J by 2 bases, with 9 bases left in between. The germline V gene has CDR1 SGHRS and CDR2 YFSETQ. The length of the CDR3 is 12 residues. This clone was seen a handful of times. Its antigen is unknown. The sample taken for sequencing was PBMCs. This receptor was identified in a woman aged 40 to 55 in good health and CMV-seropositive. The gene calls are TRBV5-1 and TRBJ2-7; D perhaps matches TRBD1 (6 bases). CDR3 sequence (DNA): TGCGCCAGCACGGACAGTACCTACGAGCAGTACTTC. It is translated as CASTDSTYEQYF.